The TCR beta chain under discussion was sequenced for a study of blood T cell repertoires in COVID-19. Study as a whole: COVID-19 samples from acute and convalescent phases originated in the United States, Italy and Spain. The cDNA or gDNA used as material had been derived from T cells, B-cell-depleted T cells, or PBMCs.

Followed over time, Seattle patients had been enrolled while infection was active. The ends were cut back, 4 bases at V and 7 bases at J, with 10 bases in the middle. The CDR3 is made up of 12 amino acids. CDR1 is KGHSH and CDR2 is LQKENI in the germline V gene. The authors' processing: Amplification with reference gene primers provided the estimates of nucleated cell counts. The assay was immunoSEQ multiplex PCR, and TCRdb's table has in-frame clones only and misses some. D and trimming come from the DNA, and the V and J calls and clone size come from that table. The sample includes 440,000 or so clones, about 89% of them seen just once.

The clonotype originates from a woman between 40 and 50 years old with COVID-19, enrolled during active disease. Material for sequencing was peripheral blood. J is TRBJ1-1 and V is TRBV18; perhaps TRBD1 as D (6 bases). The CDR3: CASSRSGVEAFF. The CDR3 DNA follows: TGTGCCAGCTCACGATCAGGGGTTGAAGCTTTCTTT. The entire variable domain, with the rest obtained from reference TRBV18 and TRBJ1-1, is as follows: NAGVMQNPRHLVRRRGQEARLRCSPMKGHSHVYWYRQLPEEGLKFMVYLQKENIIDESGMPKERFSAEFPKEGPSILRIQQVVRGDSAAYFCASSRSGVEAFFGQGTRLTVV.